This T cell receptor beta chain was captured in a study of graft-versus-host responses after intestinal transplantation. Study in general: Every recipient had anti-thymocyte globulin induction and around 3 years of tacrolimus plus steroids.

Profiling relied on immunoSEQ multiplex PCR, and the TCRdb table lists in-frame clones only, not all of them. The data hold 25,000 or so clones, with roughly 90% observed a single time. Regarding this clone: Its matching antigen is unknown.

Study-wide results and caveats: GvH clones detected in recipient marrow included some appearing first in ileum or blood.

The specimen comprised PBMCs, sampled 39 days after intestinal transplant. This receptor was identified in a human patient who received an intestinal transplant, so some T cells may come from the graft donor.

Here the CDR3 reads CASSPPPGLAGVSSYEQYF. The CDR3 DNA is TGTGCCAGCAGCCCTCCACCGGGACTAGCGGGGGTAAGCTCCTACGAGCAGTACTTC. The chain has TRBV7-3 and TRBJ2-7, with 14 positions matching TRBD2. V shed 5 bases, J shed 0 bases, and the junction held 12 bases outside the gene matches. Germline lookup yields CDR1 SGHTA and CDR2 FQGTGA. The CDR3 is 19 amino acids.